Below are 22 T cell receptor beta chains sequenced from a single sample in a study of beta chain features in type 1 diabetes. Expressed TCRB transcripts were sequenced because the entire RNA isolate underwent reverse transcription. The repertoire was sequenced with immunoSEQ multiplex PCR; TCRdb's copy has only in-frame clones and lacks some. The table has under 250,000 clones, about 11% seen once. The sample was central memory CD4+ T cells from blood. The receptors derive from a man aged 18 to 30 in good health.

The V and J genes are TRBV30 and TRBJ2-7, with D perhaps being TRBD1 or TRBD2 (5 bases each). V lost 0 bases and J 2 bases, leaving 11 bases between the germline ends. This CDR3 is 14 amino acids long. Germline-derived CDR1 and CDR2 are GTSNPN and SVGIG (reference sequence). CDR3 region: CAWSVLGETYEQYF. The CDR3, as DNA: TGTGCCTGGAGTGTACTAGGGGAAACCTACGAGCAGTACTTC.

Notes on this clone: Only one base separates this from a far larger clonotype, so it likely reflects a read error. Within the sample, other DNA sequences also encode this same CDR3. The chain is built from TRBV5-1 and TRBJ1-5, with 7 bases lining up with TRBD1. This CDR3 region has 15 residues. CDR1 and CDR2 from the germline V gene are SGHRS and YFSETQ. The V gene end was trimmed by 4 bases and the J gene end by 1 base; junction bases not matched to a gene: 5. CDR3 protein: CASSAQGGSNQPQHF. The CDR3 coding sequence is TGCGCCAGCAGCGCCCAGGGGGGGAGCAATCAGCCCCAGCATTTT.

The V and J genes are TRBV7-2 and TRBJ2-5; TRBD2 agrees at 10 bases. Germline V CDR1 and CDR2: SGHTA, FQGNSA. CDR3 length: 16 amino acids. V gave up 3 bases and J gave up 3 bases; unmatched junction bases: 7. The CDR3 nucleotides are TGTGCCAGCAGCTTGGGAAGCGGGAGGGCGAAAGAGACCCAGTACTTC. It is translated as CASSLGSGRAKETQYF.

This clone was seen at least ten times. The chain recombines TRBV5-1 with TRBJ2-3, with D perhaps matching TRBD2 (5 bases). Per the germline V gene, CDR1 is SGHRS and CDR2 is YFSETQ. This CDR3 has 11 residues. V shed 7 bases and J shed 6 bases, with 9 bases lying between them. This chain's CDR3 is CASADSDTQYF. The CDR3 DNA sequence: TGCGCCAGCGCGGACTCTGATACGCAGTATTTT.

This clone was recorded at least ten times. The chain carries TRBV13 and TRBJ1-2; D not certain. Germline values: CDR1 PRHDT, CDR2 FYEKMQ (reference sequence). Trimming pared 0 bases from V and 4 bases from J, leaving 12 bases between. The CDR3 loop spans 15 amino acids. CDR3 sequence: CASSLGPQGAYGYTF. In DNA, the CDR3 is TGTGCCAGCAGCTTAGGACCCCAAGGAGCCTATGGCTACACCTTC.

The genes are TRBV10-3 and TRBJ2-3; D perhaps matches TRBD2 (6 bases). Germline CDR1 reads ENHRY; CDR2 reads SYGVKD. V was pared by 6 bases and J by 4 bases, with 17 bases between. The CDR3 spans 15 residues. The CDR3 DNA sequence: TGTGCCATCAGGGGGCGGGATGGGCATGCAGATACGCAGTATTTT. Its translation: CAIRGRDGHADTQYF.

The rearrangement links TRBV15 to TRBJ2-3; a weak D match, TRBD2 (6 bases). V lost 6 bases to trimming and J lost 2 bases, with 12 bases between them. The CDR3 runs 14 residues. The V gene's germline CDR1 is LNHNV and CDR2 YYDKDF (reference sequence). The DNA of the CDR3 is TGTGCCACCAGTCGGGGAGGATACACAGATACGCAGTATTTT. It yields the protein CATSRGGYTDTQYF.

The sample holds a few counts of this clone. This chain connects TRBV10-3 to TRBJ2-1; TRBD2 aligns across 7 bases. Trimming removed 8 bases from V and 0 bases from J; junction bases left unmatched: 1. CDR1 is ENHRY and CDR2 is SYGVKD in the germline V gene. This CDR3 has 13 amino acids. The CDR3 nucleotides are TGTGCCATCGGCGGGAGCTCCTACAATGAGCAGTTCTTC. Its protein product is CAIGGSSYNEQFF.

This clone showed up just a few times. Mismatch with germline at one junction end may stem from a read error. The chain uses TRBV28 and TRBJ2-1; 7 bases map to TRBD2. The CDR3 runs to 15 residues. CDR1 is MDHEN and CDR2 is SYDVKM in the germline V gene. The CDR3, as DNA: TGTGCCCGCAGCCGCGGGACTATTGACTACAATGAGCAGTTCTTC. It yields the protein CARSRGTIDYNEQFF.

This clone has more than one count but fewer than ten. The J gene is TRBJ1-4, the V gene TRBV2; 7 bases are shared with TRBD1. Germline values: CDR1 SNHLY, CDR2 FYNNEI. This CDR3 has 12 amino acids. The ends lost 4 bases at V and 12 bases at J; junction bases unmatched: 5. In DNA form, the CDR3 reads TGTGCCAGCAGTGGCACAGGGGAGGAACTGTTTTTT. Protein sequence: CASSGTGEELFF.

The sample holds a few counts of this clone. The chain uses TRBV2 and TRBJ2-1, with 7 bases that match TRBD2. With V trimmed by 6 bases and J by 6 bases, 8 bases remained unmatched. Per germline, CDR1 SNHLY and CDR2 FYNNEI. The CDR3 runs 14 residues. In DNA, the CDR3 is TGTGCCAGCAGGCGGCGGGAGTGGGGCAATGAGCAGTTCTTC. Amino acids: CASRRREWGNEQFF.

The rearrangement links TRBV19 to TRBJ2-2; TRBD2 aligns across 8 bases. The CDR3 covers 15 residues. The trim removed 5 bases at V and 7 bases at J, leaving 9 bases unmatched. Germline CDR1 LNHDA, CDR2 SQIVND (reference sequence). In nucleotides, the CDR3 is TGTGCCAGTAGTTTGGGACTAGAGATCGGCGGGGAGCTGTTTTTT. Its protein product is CASSLGLEIGGELFF.

The rearrangement uses TRBV13 and TRBJ2-1, with 11 bases matching TRBD2. With 5 bases clipped from V and 3 bases from J, the junction kept 6 bases outside the gene matches. The CDR3 has 16 amino acids. Germline V gene lookup returns CDR1 PRHDT and CDR2 FYEKMQ (reference sequence). The CDR3 DNA follows: TGTGCCAGCAGCACCACCGGGACTAGCGGCTACAATGAGCAGTTCTTC. This sequence encodes CASSTTGTSGYNEQFF.

The chain recombines TRBV4-3 with TRBJ2-1; TRBD2 matches 9 bases. V trimming: 0 bases; J trimming: 3 bases; junction bases outside the gene matches: 3. The CDR3 spans 16 residues. Germline CDR1 and CDR2: LGHNA and YSLEER. The CDR3 region is CASSQEGLASYNEQFF. The DNA for the CDR3 is TGCGCCAGCAGCCAAGAGGGACTAGCAAGCTACAATGAGCAGTTCTTC.

The J gene is TRBJ2-1, the V gene TRBV9; 9 nucleotides align to TRBD2. Per germline, CDR1 SGDLS and CDR2 YYNGEE. CDR3 length: 14 residues. V dropped 4 bases and J dropped 9; count of bases not matched to a gene: 8. CDR3 nucleotide sequence: TGTGCCAGCAGCACGAAGGGACTAGCAGCTGAGCAGTTCTTC. Its protein product is CASSTKGLAAEQFF.

This clone has more than one count but fewer than ten. The chain carries TRBV28 and TRBJ1-2; D is perhaps TRBD1 (6 bases). The V and J ends lost 10 bases and 3 bases respectively, with 15 bases between them. This CDR3 has 13 amino acids. Per germline, CDR1 MDHEN and CDR2 SYDVKM. CDR3 region: CATLAGHDYGYTF. The CDR3 nucleotides read TGTGCCACCCTAGCGGGACACGACTATGGCTACACCTTC.

This clone was seen only a few times. The rearrangement links TRBV5-6 to TRBJ2-1, with TRBD2 identical over 11 bases. The trim removed 4 bases at V and 4 bases at J, leaving 7 bases unmatched. This CDR3 region has 16 residues. Germline V gene data show CDR1 as SGHDT and CDR2 as YYEEEE. The CDR3 coding sequence is TGTGCCAGCAGCAACGGACTAGCGGGCTTATACAATGAGCAGTTCTTC. Amino acid sequence: CASSNGLAGLYNEQFF.

The chain employs TRBV28 and TRBJ1-5; 9 bases line up with TRBD1. Germline values: CDR1 MDHEN, CDR2 SYDVKM. V was clipped by 2 bases and J by 7 bases; unmatched bases: 6. The CDR3 length is 15 residues. CDR3: CASSLPGQGTQPQHF. For the CDR3, the DNA is TGTGCCAGCAGTTTACCGGGACAGGGAACACAGCCCCAGCATTTT.

The rearrangement uses TRBV7-2 and TRBJ2-1; no firm D call. Trimming cost V 3 bases and J 5 bases, with 8 bases left between them. The CDR3 loop spans 13 amino acids. Germline CDR1 SGHTA, CDR2 FQGNSA. In DNA form, the CDR3 reads TGTGCCAGCAGCTTTAGCCTAAACAATGAGCAGTTCTTC. Translation gives CASSFSLNNEQFF.

The V call is TRBV4-1, the J call TRBJ1-2, with D tentatively TRBD1 (6 bases). The CDR3 covers 15 residues. The germline V gene has CDR1 MGHRA and CDR2 YSYEKL. Trimming stripped 3 bases from V and 4 bases from J, with 15 bases between. The CDR3 DNA reads TGCGCCAGCAGCCAGGACAGCCAAAGTACCTATGGCTACACCTTC. The encoded protein is CASSQDSQSTYGYTF.

The rearrangement links TRBV2 to TRBJ1-5; 7 bases fit TRBD1. This CDR3 is 15 amino acids long. V shed 6 bases and J 2 bases; nucleotides not matched to a gene: 7. The V gene's germline CDR1 is SNHLY and CDR2 FYNNEI. CDR3: CASRVDRARNQPQHF. CDR3 nucleotides: TGTGCCAGCAGAGTAGACAGGGCCCGCAATCAGCCCCAGCATTTT.

This clone was counted a few times. The J gene is TRBJ2-3, the V gene TRBV5-4, with 8 bases lining up with TRBD2. The CDR3 totals 14 residues. Germline trimming cut 4 bases from V and 3 bases from J; bases unmatched to any gene: 4. CDR1 and CDR2 from the germline V gene are SGHNT and YYREEE (reference sequence). CDR3 residues: CASSSTSGTDTQYF. As DNA, the CDR3 is TGTGCCAGCAGCAGCACTAGCGGTACAGATACGCAGTATTTT.